This TCR beta chain was identified in a study of cytomegalovirus exposure and HLA in healthy donors. Overall study context: The roughly 120 validation repertoires and the roughly 700 first-cohort repertoires shared a platform, a later analysis reported.

CDR1 and CDR2 from the germline V gene are LNHDA and SQIVND (reference sequence). This CDR3 region has 13 residues. With 5 bases clipped from V and 3 bases from J, the junction kept 1 base outside the gene matches. Study-wide results and caveats: The investigators catalogued some 160 TCR beta chains as cytomegalovirus-associated. Generally TCR sequences proved uncommon, though certain public TCRs appeared in numerous donors. As confirmed in vitro, a few CMV-associated chains were specific for CMV antigens.

The protocol was immunoSEQ multiplex PCR, while the TCRdb copy is restricted to in-frame clones and leaves out a portion. This sample has 50,000 or so clones, with around 90% found just once. In the case of this clone: Its antigen is not identified.

The V and J genes are TRBV19 and TRBJ2-7; 10 nucleotides align to TRBD1. This clonotype originated in a young woman in good health and CMV-seronegative. The material sequenced was PBMCs. The CDR3 here is CASSRTGGYEQYF. In DNA form, the CDR3 reads TGTGCCAGTAGTCGGACAGGGGGCTACGAGCAGTACTTC.